Below, 27 T cell receptor beta chains from the same sample are listed, as sequenced in a study of CD8 T cells in ankylosing spondylitis. Overall study results and limits: Apparently characteristic of ankylosing spondylitis blood was a TCR beta motif (about eight highly homologous variants).

Via MiXCR, TCRdb re-called the 5' RACE reads, giving one row per CDR3 protein. The sample consists of under 850,000 distinct CDR3 sequences, roughly 20% of them appearing once. The antigens of these receptors remain unknown. Sequencing was performed on blood, either unsorted or a sorted T cell fraction (not recorded which). These receptors were collected from a male donor with ankylosing spondylitis.

This clonotype was observed a few times. This rearrangement joins TRBV15 to TRBJ1-5; D not certain. Trimming removed 3 bases at V and 7 bases at J, with 10 bases between. The CDR3 loop spans 13 amino acids. The germline V gene encodes CDR1 LNHNV and CDR2 YYDKDF (reference sequence). The CDR3 here is CATSRTVVQPQHF. In nucleotides, the CDR3 is TGTGCCACCAGCAGGACCGTGGTGCAGCCCCAGCATTTT. Together with reference TRBV15 and TRBJ1-5, the CDR3 gives the full variable domain: DAMVIQNPRYQVTQFGKPVTLSCSQTLNHNVMYWYQQKSSQAPKLLFHYYDKDFNNEADTPDNFQSRRPNTSFCFLDIRSPGLGDTAMYLCATSRTVVQPQHFGDGTRLSIL.

The chain uses TRBV9 and TRBJ2-1; a possible D gene is TRBD1 (6 bases). The CDR3 is made up of 17 amino acids. Germline values: CDR1 SGDLS, CDR2 YYNGEE. Between the trimmed V and J ends, which lost 0 bases and 0 bases, there was a span of 13 bases. This CDR3 is CASSVGQGPSSYNEQFF. In DNA, the CDR3 is TGTGCCAGCAGCGTAGGCCAGGGGCCAAGCTCCTACAATGAGCAGTTCTTC.

This rearrangement joins TRBV11-2 to TRBJ1-2; 9 bases are shared with TRBD1. Per the germline V gene, CDR1 is SGHAT and CDR2 is FQNNGV. V lost 5 bases to trimming and J lost 4 bases; unmatched junction nucleotides: 8. The CDR3 length is 15 residues. The CDR3 here is CASSEGTGLGYGYTF. CDR3 sequence (DNA): TGTGCCAGCAGCGAAGGGACAGGGCTGGGCTATGGCTACACCTTC.

This clonotype was found a few times. The chain combines TRBV29-1 with TRBJ2-7; D not certain. The V gene's germline CDR1 is SQVTM and CDR2 ANQGSEA. The CDR3 length is 13 residues. With 0 bases removed from V and 6 bases from J, the gap between germline ends came to 12 bases. The CDR3 protein is CSVEEGWAGEQYF. The CDR3 DNA is TGCAGCGTTGAAGAGGGGTGGGCAGGCGAGCAGTACTTC.

This sequence joins TRBV12-3 or TRBV12-4 and TRBJ2-7; 7 bases fit TRBD1. The trim removed 5 bases at V and 4 bases at J, leaving 5 bases unmatched. The CDR3 spans 13 residues. The CDR3, as DNA: TGTGCCAGCAGTCCAACGGGACAGTACGAGCAGTACTTC. Amino acid sequence: CASSPTGQYEQYF.

The table lists this clonotype with a few counts. V is TRBV7-3 and J is TRBJ2-1; either TRBD1 or TRBD2 may supply D (5 bases each). The CDR3 extends over 15 amino acids. Germline V CDR1 and CDR2: SGHTA, FQGTGA. The V end lost 5 bases, the J end lost 5 bases, and 16 bases lay between the germline ends. CDR3 DNA: TGTGCCAGCAGCCAATCCGGGACGGCCCACAATGAGCAGTTCTTC. As protein: CASSQSGTAHNEQFF.

This clonotype was counted only a few times. V gene TRBV25-1 combines with J gene TRBJ2-1; TRBD1 aligns across 7 bases. Per germline, CDR1 MGHDK and CDR2 SYGVNS. The CDR3 consists of 15 residues. V trimming: 4 bases; J trimming: 3 bases; junction bases outside the gene matches: 6. CDR3 sequence: CASSARQGYYNEQFF. The CDR3 DNA reads TGTGCCAGCAGTGCCCGACAGGGATACTACAATGAGCAGTTCTTC.

The chain carries TRBV20-1 and TRBJ2-7; 10 nucleotides align to TRBD2. Germline V CDR1 and CDR2: DFQATT, SNEGSKA (reference sequence). This CDR3 has 12 amino acids. For the CDR3, the DNA is TGCTCCCAGGAGCGGGAGGGCTACGAGCAGTACTTC. Translation gives CSQEREGYEQYF.

This clonotype was seen a few times. The V gene is TRBV7-2, the J gene TRBJ2-3; D remains unclear. CDR1 is SGHTA, CDR2 FQGNSA, per germline. The CDR3 is made up of 14 amino acids. V shed 1 base and J shed 6 bases, with 11 bases lying between them. CDR3 loop: CASSLEKPGDTQYF. As DNA, the CDR3 is TGTGCCAGCAGCTTAGAGAAACCTGGGGATACGCAGTATTTT.

This clonotype was seen a few times. The rearrangement joins TRBV7-2 to TRBJ1-2; D may be TRBD1 (5 bases). The CDR3 has 13 residues. The ends were cut back, 7 bases at V and 7 bases at J, with 16 bases in the middle. Germline-derived CDR1 and CDR2 are SGHTA and FQGNSA. For the CDR3, the DNA is TGTGCCAGCACCCCCGCAGGGATTGGTGGCTACACCTTC. Translation: CASTPAGIGGYTF.

This clonotype showed up just a few times. This chain uses TRBV28 with TRBJ2-1; D is uncertain. CDR3 length: 15 amino acids. V was clipped by 1 base and J by 5 bases, with 12 bases between them. Germline values: CDR1 MDHEN, CDR2 SYDVKM. CDR3 nucleotide sequence: TGTGCCAGCAGTTTATTGGACGTGATTAACAATGAGCAGTTCTTC. Its translation is CASSLLDVINNEQFF.

This clonotype was seen only a few times. The CDR3 region is CASLRGGSKEPEQFF. The CDR3, as DNA: TGTGCCAGCCTGAGAGGCGGGAGTAAGGAACCTGAGCAGTTCTTC. The chain carries TRBV7-2 and TRBJ2-1; 7 bases match TRBD2. Trimming at V came to 8 bases and at J to 9 bases, leaving 16 bases not matched to a gene. This CDR3 has 15 residues. Germline V lookup: CDR1 SGHTA, CDR2 FQGNSA.

This clonotype has ten or more counts. The chain recombines TRBV20-1 with TRBJ1-1; maybe TRBD1 (5 bases). V dropped 1 base and J dropped 0 bases, with 9 bases sitting between them. Germline CDR1 DFQATT, CDR2 SNEGSKA (reference sequence). This CDR3 is built from 14 residues. The CDR3 reads CSARVSGLNTEAFF. CDR3 DNA: TGCAGTGCTAGAGTGTCGGGACTGAACACTGAAGCTTTCTTT.

CDR3 sequence (DNA): TGTGCCAGCAGCCAAGTGTTGGCTAGCGGGAGGAAGGTGCAGTACTTC. It specifies CASSQVLASGRKVQYF. The gene calls are TRBV4-2 and TRBJ2-7, with 11 bases aligning to TRBD2. This CDR3 region has 16 residues. The germline V gene has CDR1 LGHNA and CDR2 YNFKEQ. V shed 1 base, J shed 9 bases, and the junction held 11 bases outside the gene matches.

The chain carries TRBV4-3 and TRBJ2-2; perhaps TRBD2 as D (5 bases). The CDR3 runs 15 residues. The ends were cut back, 0 bases at V and 6 bases at J, with 11 bases in the middle. Per the germline V gene, CDR1 is LGHNA and CDR2 is YSLEER. The CDR3 protein is CASSQDQRTPGELFF. CDR3 coding DNA: TGCGCCAGCAGCCAAGATCAGCGGACCCCCGGGGAGCTGTTTTTT.

This chain links TRBV29-1 with TRBJ2-7; the match to TRBD2 covers 8 bases. V was pared by 7 bases and J by 2 bases, with 7 bases of the junction left unmatched. Looked up from germline, CDR1 is SQVTM and CDR2 is ANQGSEA. The CDR3 is 13 amino acids. CDR3 bases: TGCAGCGCCAGAGCGGGGGAGGCCTACGAGCAGTACTTC. It specifies CSARAGEAYEQYF.

This clonotype was detected many times. This chain joins TRBV28 and TRBJ2-7; D remains ambiguous. CDR1 MDHEN and CDR2 SYDVKM come from the germline V gene. Trimming removed 6 bases at V and 0 bases at J, with 9 bases between. This CDR3 has 13 amino acids. Written as DNA, the CDR3 is TGTGCCAGCAGCTTACGGAGCTCCTACGAGCAGTACTTC. Encoded protein: CASSLRSSYEQYF.

This clonotype was detected only a few times. The rearrangement links TRBV4-2 to TRBJ2-6; D perhaps matches TRBD2 (6 bases). This CDR3 comprises 17 residues. Germline V gene data show CDR1 as LGHNA and CDR2 as YNFKEQ. Trimming removed 1 base from V and 2 bases from J, with 12 bases in between. CDR3 loop: CASSQAGGVPGANVLTF. The CDR3 bases are TGTGCCAGCAGCCAAGCCGGCGGGGTCCCTGGGGCCAACGTCCTGACTTTC.

In its sample, this clonotype was seen a few times. The V gene is TRBV20-1, the J gene TRBJ2-7; D may be TRBD1 or TRBD2 (6 bases each). The CDR3 contains 13 residues. Germline V gene sequence: CDR1 DFQATT, CDR2 SNEGSKA (reference sequence). V gave up 3 bases and J gave up 4 bases, with 13 bases separating them. The CDR3 nucleotides are TGCAGTGCTAGTTTCGGGGGCAAGTACGAGCAGTACTTC. Residues: CSASFGGKYEQYF.

This clonotype was picked up many times. The CDR3 reads CASSRLCEQYF. The DNA of the CDR3 is TGTGCCAGCAGCCGACTTTGCGAGCAGTACTTC. This chain uses TRBV3-1 with TRBJ2-7; D not resolved. The CDR3 runs to 11 residues. Trimming shortened V by 4 bases and J by 6 bases, and 7 bases separated the two germline ends. From germline, CDR1 is LGHDT and CDR2 YNNKEL (reference sequence).

The sample holds a few counts of this clonotype. The CDR3 is CSAREPGFTNYGYTF. CDR3 nucleotides: TGCAGTGCTAGAGAACCAGGGTTCACGAACTATGGCTACACCTTC. This rearrangement joins TRBV20-1 to TRBJ1-2; TRBD1 is a possible D gene (5 bases). This CDR3 is 15 amino acids long. Trimming took off 0 bases at V and 2 bases at J, with 13 bases between the two ends. Germline assignment: CDR1 DFQATT and CDR2 SNEGSKA (reference sequence).

This clonotype was seen a few times. V is TRBV3-1 and J is TRBJ2-7; tentative D call: TRBD2 (5 bases). The CDR3 spans 13 residues. The germline CDR1 and CDR2 sequences are LGHDT and YNNKEL (reference sequence). The ends were cut back, 3 bases at V and 3 bases at J, with 9 bases in the middle. The DNA of the CDR3 is TGTGCCAGCAGCCACGGACTGATCTACGAGCAGTACTTC. Amino acids: CASSHGLIYEQYF.

The sample holds one count of this clonotype. V is TRBV7-9 and J is TRBJ2-3; 14 bases match TRBD2. Germline V gene sequence: CDR1 SEHNR, CDR2 FQNEAQ (reference sequence). With V trimmed by 5 bases and J by 4 bases, 8 bases remained unmatched. This CDR3 is 17 amino acids long. The CDR3 loop is CASSTWTSGGTSDTQYF. Here the CDR3 DNA reads TGTGCCAGCAGCACCTGGACTAGCGGGGGGACCTCAGATACGCAGTATTTT.

The chain carries TRBV7-3 and TRBJ2-6; D not resolved. The V end was cut by 5 bases, the J end by 4 bases, with 9 bases between. There are 14 residues in the CDR3. CDR1 SGHTA and CDR2 FQGTGA come from the germline V gene. The CDR3 loop reads CASSPTMGANVLTF. The CDR3 coding sequence is TGTGCCAGCAGCCCGACGATGGGGGCCAACGTCCTGACTTTC. Supplemented by reference TRBV7-3 and TRBJ2-6, the full variable domain reads GAGVSQTPSNKVTEKGKYVELRCDPISGHTALYWYRQSLGQGPEFLIYFQGTGAADDSGLPNDRFFAVRPEGSVSTLKIQRTERGDSAVYLCASSPTMGANVLTFGAGSRLTVL.

This clonotype has more than one count but fewer than ten. V gene TRBV7-2 combines with J gene TRBJ1-5, with D unresolved. In germline, CDR1 is SGHTA, CDR2 FQGNSA. The CDR3 is made up of 14 amino acids. Trimming removed 5 bases from V and 4 bases from J, with 12 bases in between. As DNA, the CDR3 is TGTGCCAGCAGCAGTGGGAGGGCGAATCAGCCCCAGCATTTT. Its translation: CASSSGRANQPQHF.

The chain carries TRBV9 and TRBJ1-1; D perhaps matches TRBD1 (5 bases). CDR1 and CDR2 from the germline V gene are SGDLS and YYNGEE. CDR3 length: 14 amino acids. Trimming cost V 3 bases and J 1 base, with 10 bases left between them. CDR3 DNA: TGTGCCAGCAGCGAGGGACCGAGGAACACTGAAGCTTTCTTT. It yields the protein CASSEGPRNTEAFF.

This clonotype came up a few times. The J gene is TRBJ2-7, the V gene TRBV12-3 or TRBV12-4; D is perhaps TRBD2 (6 bases). The CDR3 contains 13 residues. V lost 3 bases and J lost 2, with 8 bases in between. CDR3 protein: CASSFASAYEQYF. CDR3 bases: TGTGCCAGCAGTTTCGCTAGCGCCTACGAGCAGTACTTC.